The 21 T cell receptor beta chains in this list originate from one sample, sequenced in a study of blood T cells in healthy people across ages. Next came a second PCR, run for about 7 to 11 cycles, which used a sample-barcoded 5' primer along with a J-beta primer mix. TCRdb reprocessed the 5' RACE reads via MiXCR and lists one record per CDR3 protein. Found here are 750,000 to 950,000 distinct CDR3 sequences, about 28% of them singletons; the top ten hold 9.5% to 13%. These data are also associated with another study on T cells of mothers and their children.

The specimen sequenced was blood. Receptors originate from a woman aged 40 to 50 in good health.

This clonotype was picked up a small number of times. The chain couples TRBV20-1 to TRBJ2-4; TRBD1 or TRBD2 may be the D gene (6 bases each). The CDR3 runs to 17 residues. Looked up from germline, CDR1 is DFQATT and CDR2 is SNEGSKA (reference sequence). V lost 2 bases, J lost 1 base, and 18 bases lay in between. CDR3 DNA: TGCAGTGCTAGATTGCAAGGGGGGCGCGCGGCCAAAAACATTCAGTACTTC. This sequence encodes CSARLQGGRAAKNIQYF.

The chain carries TRBV27 and TRBJ1-1, with unresolved D. The CDR3 has 13 residues. The germline V gene encodes CDR1 MNHEY and CDR2 SMNVEV (reference sequence). Between the trimmed V and J ends, which lost 3 bases and 4 bases, there was a span of 9 bases. The CDR3 DNA reads TGTGCCAGCAGTTTTCAAAGCGGCACTGAAGCTTTCTTT. As protein: CASSFQSGTEAFF.

The V call is TRBV6-5, the J call TRBJ1-1; D perhaps matches TRBD1 (5 bases). Germline loops: CDR1 MNHEY, CDR2 SVGAGI. V dropped 7 bases and J dropped 5 bases, with 14 bases sitting between them. This CDR3 contains 13 residues. Here the CDR3 reads CASIGGWGTEAFF. For the CDR3, the DNA is TGTGCCAGCATTGGGGGGTGGGGTACTGAAGCTTTCTTT.

This chain joins TRBV4-1 and TRBJ2-2; D call uncertain. CDR3 length: 17 residues. CDR1 is MGHRA and CDR2 is YSYEKL in the germline V gene. V was cut by 4 bases and J by 1 base, with 16 bases left in between. The CDR3 region is CASSLTEVIGNTGELFF. The CDR3 DNA reads TGCGCCAGCAGCCTGACCGAGGTTATAGGGAACACCGGGGAGCTGTTTTTT.

The V call is TRBV7-2, the J call TRBJ2-5, with TRBD2 matching 8 bases. There are 15 residues in the CDR3. Trimming at V came to 5 bases and at J to 7 bases, leaving 12 bases not matched to a gene. Per the germline V gene, CDR1 is SGHTA and CDR2 is FQGNSA. CDR3 sequence (DNA): TGTGCCAGCAGCCCTAGCGGGCTTCAACGGGGGACCCAGTACTTC. This gives the protein CASSPSGLQRGTQYF.

This rearrangement joins TRBV6-2 or TRBV6-3 to TRBJ1-1, with 8 bases matching TRBD1. Germline values: CDR1 MNHEY, CDR2 SVGEGT. V was pared by 8 bases and J by 5 bases, with 7 bases of the junction left unmatched. The length of the CDR3 is 13 residues. The CDR3 DNA sequence: TGTGCCAGCGACCAGGGGGCTTATACTGAAGCTTTCTTT. Translated, it gives CASDQGAYTEAFF.

As regards this clonotype: An end of the junction differs from the germline gene, which may be a read error. The chain has TRBV6-2 or TRBV6-3 and TRBJ1-5; 9 nucleotides align to TRBD1. The CDR3 is 16 residues long. Looked up from germline, CDR1 is MNHEY and CDR2 is SVGEGT. The CDR3 DNA is TGTACCAGCAGTTACAGAGGACAGGGGAGCAATCAGCCCCAGCATTTT. It is translated as CTSSYRGQGSNQPQHF.

Notes on this clonotype: This could be a read error, since a much larger clone is one nucleotide away. The rearrangement joins TRBV7-6 to TRBJ2-7; D possibly corresponds to TRBD2 (5 bases). CDR3 size: 14 residues. The V gene's germline CDR1 is SGHVS and CDR2 FNYEAQ. In DNA, the CDR3 is TGTGTCAGCAGCCCACGGGAAGGCGGGTACGAGCAGTACTTC. Translated, it gives CVSSPREGGYEQYF.

This clonotype was counted many times. The genes are TRBV7-9 and TRBJ2-5; D may be TRBD1 (6 bases). Germline-derived CDR1 and CDR2 are SEHNR and FQNEAQ (reference sequence). This CDR3 comprises 14 residues. Trimming took 1 base from V and 5 from J, leaving 11 bases between them. CDR3 in DNA: TGTGCCAGCAGCTTAGGACAGGCGAAGGAGACCCAGTACTTC. Translation: CASSLGQAKETQYF. The complete variable domain, with remaining parts taken from reference TRBV7-9 and TRBJ2-5, reads DTGVSQNPRHKITKRGQNVTFRCDPISEHNRLYWYRQTLGQGPEFLTYFQNEAQLEKSRLLSDRFSAERPKGSFSTLEIQRTEQGDSAMYLCASSLGQAKETQYFGPGTRLLVL.

CDR3 DNA: TGTGCCAGCAGTTTAGGGCGGACAGGAGGGGACGAGCAGTACTTC. Its protein is CASSLGRTGGDEQYF. The genes are TRBV12-3 or TRBV12-4 and TRBJ2-7; the D gene is possibly TRBD1 (7 bases). The CDR3 spans 15 residues. V lost 1 base, J lost 5 bases, and 15 bases lay in between.

This clonotype was recorded many times. V usage is TRBV7-9 and J usage is TRBJ1-2; 8 bases are a match to TRBD1. J was trimmed by 4 bases and V by 5 bases; bases with no gene match: 6. The CDR3 loop spans 14 amino acids. Germline CDR1 is SEHNR and CDR2 is FQNEAQ (reference sequence). CDR3 nucleotides: TGTGCCAGCAGCCAGCCCGGGACAGGCTATGGCTACACCTTC. Residues: CASSQPGTGYGYTF.

The rearrangement links TRBV10-3 to TRBJ1-5; no firm D call. CDR3 length equals 14 residues. The V end was cut by 2 bases, the J end by 5 bases, with 10 bases between. CDR1 and CDR2 from the germline V gene are ENHRY and SYGVKD. In nucleotides, the CDR3 is TGTGCCATCAGTGAGATGGGTGGGGATCAGCCCCAGCATTTT. Its translation is CAISEMGGDQPQHF.

The V and J genes are TRBV2 and TRBJ2-1; D remains ambiguous. The J call may not be correct, given that the DNA end is closer to TRBJ2-7. The CDR3 is 15 amino acids. The germline gives CDR1 SNHLY, CDR2 FYNNEI. The DNA of the CDR3 is TGTGCCAGCAGGCTCGACTCGAGCTCCTACAATGAGCAGTACTTC. Amino acid sequence: CASRLDSSSYNEQYF.

The rearrangement links TRBV20-1 to TRBJ2-5, with TRBD2 matching 11 bases. Trimming took 4 bases from V and 1 from J; bases not matched to a gene: 5. This CDR3 has 15 amino acids. Germline CDR1 is DFQATT and CDR2 is SNEGSKA (reference sequence). CDR3 protein: CSAISSGGAQETQYF. CDR3 nucleotides: TGCAGTGCTATAAGTAGCGGGGGGGCCCAAGAGACCCAGTACTTC.

This clonotype was counted at least ten times. The chain employs TRBV2 and TRBJ2-7, with a tentative D call TRBD2 (6 bases). Looked up from germline, CDR1 is SNHLY and CDR2 is FYNNEI. Deletions cut 0 bases from V and 2 bases from J, with 14 bases between. The CDR3 length is 16 residues. The CDR3 spells CASSEASTGLPYEQYF. CDR3 in DNA: TGTGCCAGCAGTGAAGCGTCGACGGGACTCCCCTACGAGCAGTACTTC.

This clonotype has just a few counts. The chain links TRBV18 to TRBJ2-7, with 7 positions matching TRBD1. The trim removed 3 bases at V and 6 bases at J, leaving 8 bases unmatched. The germline V gene encodes CDR1 KGHSH and CDR2 LQKENI. This CDR3 region has 14 residues. The CDR3 region is CASSPETGKGEQYF. For the CDR3, the DNA is TGTGCCAGCTCACCGGAGACAGGGAAGGGCGAGCAGTACTTC.

The chain joins TRBV11-1 to TRBJ2-3; 11 bases are a match to TRBD2. The CDR3 is 19 residues long. CDR1 and CDR2 (germline): SGHAT, FQDESV (reference sequence). The ends lost 2 bases at V and 1 base at J; junction bases unmatched: 11. CDR3 sequence (DNA): TGTGCCAGCAGCTTACGGAGGCTAGCGGGGGGTTATGGCACAGATACGCAGTATTTT. Translated, it gives CASSLRRLAGGYGTDTQYF.

The chain employs TRBV12-3 or TRBV12-4 and TRBJ1-5; 10 nucleotides match TRBD1. The CDR3 covers 15 residues. With 2 bases clipped from V and 7 bases from J, the junction kept 5 bases outside the gene matches. The CDR3 spells CASSLRRDRGQPQHF. Here the CDR3 DNA reads TGTGCCAGCAGTTTACGCCGGGACAGGGGACAGCCCCAGCATTTT.

This clonotype was seen just once. The chain employs TRBV2 and TRBJ1-6; perhaps TRBD1 as D (6 bases). Germline V gene sequence: CDR1 SNHLY, CDR2 FYNNEI. The CDR3 extends over 13 amino acids. The V end lost 6 bases, the J end lost 10 bases, and 13 bases lay between the germline ends. In DNA form, the CDR3 reads TGTGCCAGCAGGGCAGGGGTGCAATCACCCCTCCACTTT. It translates to CASRAGVQSPLHF.

This clonotype appeared many times. The V and J genes are TRBV6-1 and TRBJ2-7; either TRBD1 or TRBD2 may supply D (5 bases each). V shed 8 bases and J shed 6 bases, with 14 bases lying between them. The CDR3 sequence is 12 residues long. CDR1 and CDR2 from the germline V gene are MNHNS and SASEGT. The CDR3 spells CASWGSAGEQYF. In DNA, the CDR3 is TGTGCCAGCTGGGGGTCAGCTGGCGAGCAGTACTTC.

This clonotype was counted a few times. The chain is built from TRBV28 and TRBJ1-4, with D possibly being TRBD1 (6 bases). The CDR3 totals 17 residues. Trimming pared 0 bases from V and 8 bases from J, leaving 19 bases between. Germline loops: CDR1 MDHEN, CDR2 SYDVKM. The CDR3 protein is CASSLWGTMDSEEKLFF. CDR3 sequence (DNA): TGTGCCAGCAGTTTATGGGGGACGATGGACAGCGAGGAAAAACTGTTTTTT. Full variable domain (rest looked up from reference TRBV28 and TRBJ1-4): DVKVTQSSRYLVKRTGEKVFLECVQDMDHENMFWYRQDPGLGLRLIYFSYDVKMKEKGDIPEGYSVSREKKERFSLILESASTNQTSMYLCASSLWGTMDSEEKLFFGSGTQLSVL.